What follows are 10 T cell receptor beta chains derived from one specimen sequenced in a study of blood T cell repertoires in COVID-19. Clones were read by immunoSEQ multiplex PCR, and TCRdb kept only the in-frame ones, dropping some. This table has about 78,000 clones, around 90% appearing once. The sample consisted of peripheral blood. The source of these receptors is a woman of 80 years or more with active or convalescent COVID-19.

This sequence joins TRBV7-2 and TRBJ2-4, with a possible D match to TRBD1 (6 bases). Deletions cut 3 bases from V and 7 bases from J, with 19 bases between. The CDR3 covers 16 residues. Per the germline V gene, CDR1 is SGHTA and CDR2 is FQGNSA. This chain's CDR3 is CASSFTRFGQNNIQYF. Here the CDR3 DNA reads TGTGCCAGCAGCTTCACCCGATTCGGACAGAACAACATTCAGTACTTC.

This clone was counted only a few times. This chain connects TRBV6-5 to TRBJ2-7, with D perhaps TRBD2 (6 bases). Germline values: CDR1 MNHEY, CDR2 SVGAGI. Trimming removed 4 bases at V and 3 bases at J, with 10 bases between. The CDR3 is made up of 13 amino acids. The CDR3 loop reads CASSWGLGYEQYF. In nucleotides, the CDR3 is TGTGCCAGCAGTTGGGGACTCGGCTACGAGCAGTACTTC.

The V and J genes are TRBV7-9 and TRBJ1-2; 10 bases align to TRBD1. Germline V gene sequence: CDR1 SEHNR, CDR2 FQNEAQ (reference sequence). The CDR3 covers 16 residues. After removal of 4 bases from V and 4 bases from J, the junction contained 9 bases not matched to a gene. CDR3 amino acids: CASSSPGTGDSYGYTF. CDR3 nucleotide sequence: TGTGCCAGCAGCTCACCCGGGACAGGGGATTCCTATGGCTACACCTTC.

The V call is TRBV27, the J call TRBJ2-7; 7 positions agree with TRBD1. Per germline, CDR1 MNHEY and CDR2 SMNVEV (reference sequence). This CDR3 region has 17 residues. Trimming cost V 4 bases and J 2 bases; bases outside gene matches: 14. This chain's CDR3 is CASSSPRLDRRPYEQYF. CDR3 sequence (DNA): TGTGCCAGCAGTTCCCCCCGCCTGGACAGGCGGCCCTACGAGCAGTACTTC.

The CDR3 protein is CASARQGVYNEQFF. CDR3 DNA sequence: TGTGCCAGCGCTAGACAGGGGGTCTACAATGAGCAGTTCTTC. The J gene is TRBJ2-1, the V gene TRBV27, with 9 bases matching TRBD1. The CDR3 totals 14 residues. The ends lost 8 bases at V and 3 bases at J; junction bases unmatched: 5. The germline V gene encodes CDR1 MNHEY and CDR2 SMNVEV (reference sequence).

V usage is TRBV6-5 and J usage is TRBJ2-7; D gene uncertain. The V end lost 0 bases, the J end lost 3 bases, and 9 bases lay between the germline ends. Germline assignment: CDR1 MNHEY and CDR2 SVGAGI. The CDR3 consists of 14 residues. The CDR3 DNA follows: TGTGCCAGCAGTTACTCTCAGGCTTACTACGAGCAGTACTTC. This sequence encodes CASSYSQAYYEQYF.

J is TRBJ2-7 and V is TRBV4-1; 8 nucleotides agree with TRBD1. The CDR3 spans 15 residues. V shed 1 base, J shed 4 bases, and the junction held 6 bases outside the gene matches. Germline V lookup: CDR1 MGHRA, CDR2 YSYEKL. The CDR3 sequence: CASSQAETGAYEQYF. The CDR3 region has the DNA TGCGCCAGCAGCCAAGCGGAGACAGGGGCGTACGAGCAGTACTTC.

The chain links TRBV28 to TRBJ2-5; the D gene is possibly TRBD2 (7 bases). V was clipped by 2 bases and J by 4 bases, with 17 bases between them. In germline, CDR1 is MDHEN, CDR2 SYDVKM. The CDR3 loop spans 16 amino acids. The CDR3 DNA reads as TGTGCCAGCAGTTTAGGGGGTCGGGGGGCTGGAGAGACCCAGTACTTC. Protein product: CASSLGGRGAGETQYF.

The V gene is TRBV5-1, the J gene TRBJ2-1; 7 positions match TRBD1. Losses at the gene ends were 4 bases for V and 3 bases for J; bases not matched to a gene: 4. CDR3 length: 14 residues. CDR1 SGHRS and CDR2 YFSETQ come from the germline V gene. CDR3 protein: CASSPDRVYNEQFF. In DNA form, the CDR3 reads TGCGCCAGCAGCCCAGACAGGGTCTACAATGAGCAGTTCTTC.

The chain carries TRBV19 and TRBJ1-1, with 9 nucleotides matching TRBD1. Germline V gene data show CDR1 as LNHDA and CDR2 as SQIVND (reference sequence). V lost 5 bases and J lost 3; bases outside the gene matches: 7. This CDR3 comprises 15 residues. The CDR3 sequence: CASSPRGQGHTEAFF. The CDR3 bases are TGTGCCAGTAGTCCTCGGGGACAGGGTCACACTGAAGCTTTCTTT.